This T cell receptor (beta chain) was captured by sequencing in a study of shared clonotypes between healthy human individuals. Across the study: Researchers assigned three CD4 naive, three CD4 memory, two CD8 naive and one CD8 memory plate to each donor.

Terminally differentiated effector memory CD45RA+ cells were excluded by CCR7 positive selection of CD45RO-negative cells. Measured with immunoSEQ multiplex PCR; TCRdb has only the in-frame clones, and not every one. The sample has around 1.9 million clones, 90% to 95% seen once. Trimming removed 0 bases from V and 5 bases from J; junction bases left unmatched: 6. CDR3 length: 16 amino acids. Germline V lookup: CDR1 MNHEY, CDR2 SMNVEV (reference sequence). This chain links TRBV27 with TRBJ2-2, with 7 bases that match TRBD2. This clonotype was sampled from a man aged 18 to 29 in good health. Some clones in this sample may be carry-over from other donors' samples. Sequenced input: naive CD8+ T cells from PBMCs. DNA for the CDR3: TGTGCCAGCAGTTTATCTGCGGGAGATTTTACCGGGGAGCTGTTTTTT. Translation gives CASSLSAGDFTGELFF.